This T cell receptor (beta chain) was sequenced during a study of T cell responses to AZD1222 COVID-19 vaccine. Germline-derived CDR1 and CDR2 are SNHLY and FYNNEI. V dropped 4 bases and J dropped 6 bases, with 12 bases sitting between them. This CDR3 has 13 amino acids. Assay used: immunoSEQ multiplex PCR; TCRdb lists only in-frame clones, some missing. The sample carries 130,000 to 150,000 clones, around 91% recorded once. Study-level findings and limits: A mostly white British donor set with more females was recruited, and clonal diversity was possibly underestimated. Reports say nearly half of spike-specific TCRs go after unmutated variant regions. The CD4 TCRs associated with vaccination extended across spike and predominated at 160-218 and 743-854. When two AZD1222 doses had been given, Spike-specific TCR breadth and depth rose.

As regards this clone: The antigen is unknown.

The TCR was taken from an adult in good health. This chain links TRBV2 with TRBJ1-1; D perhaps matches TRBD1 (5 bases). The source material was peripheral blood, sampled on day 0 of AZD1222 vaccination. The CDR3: CASSGLKGAEAFF. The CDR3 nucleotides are TGTGCCAGCAGTGGCTTGAAAGGGGCTGAAGCTTTCTTT.